The 30 T cell receptor beta chains below come from one sample, sequenced in a study of blood T cells in healthy people across ages. Combining a sample-barcoded 5' primer with a J-beta primer mix, a second PCR ran for roughly 7 to 12 cycles. TCRdb re-derived calls from the 5' RACE reads in MiXCR, one entry per CDR3 protein. Here the sample spans nearly 1 million distinct CDR3 sequences, roughly 51% being singletons. Sequencing was done on a sample of blood. Receptors were obtained from a woman aged 60 to 75 in good health.

The chain carries TRBV10-2 and TRBJ2-1; 14 nucleotides agree with TRBD2. J gave up 5 bases and V 7 bases, and 10 bases lay outside the gene matches. Germline V gene data show CDR1 as WSHSY and CDR2 as SAAADI. The CDR3 is made up of 17 amino acids. CDR3 nucleotide sequence: TGCGCCAGCAAAGGACGACTAGCGGGAGGGCCAGACAATGAGCAGTTCTTC. This gives the protein CASKGRLAGGPDNEQFF.

This clonotype was observed a single time. This sequence joins TRBV5-8 and TRBJ1-2, with D possibly TRBD1 on 5 matching bases. The CDR3 spans 14 residues. Trimming removed 4 bases at V and 4 bases at J, with 14 bases between. Germline assignment: CDR1 SGHTS and CDR2 YDEGEE. Written as DNA, the CDR3 is TGTGCCAGCAGCACAAGGGGTCGGGGCTATGGCTACACCTTC. The encoded protein is CASSTRGRGYGYTF.

This chain connects TRBV28 to TRBJ1-5; TRBD1 agrees at 8 bases. V lost 6 bases, J lost 7 bases, and 11 bases stayed unmatched. Germline CDR1 and CDR2: MDHEN and SYDVKM. The CDR3 runs 15 residues. The CDR3: CASSPLDRDEQPQHF. The DNA for the CDR3 is TGTGCCAGCAGCCCCCTGGACAGGGACGAACAGCCCCAGCATTTT.

In this sample, this clonotype turned up a few times. The genes are TRBV29-1 and TRBJ1-2; 7 bases are a match to TRBD1. The CDR3 totals 13 residues. The V gene end was trimmed by 6 bases and the J gene end by 7 bases; junction bases not matched to a gene: 11. Germline CDR1 and CDR2: SQVTM and ANQGSEA. The CDR3 sequence is CSVVTGYRLGYTF. CDR3 in DNA: TGCAGCGTAGTGACAGGGTATCGGCTTGGCTACACCTTC.

The table lists this clonotype with a few counts. The V call is TRBV21-1, the J call TRBJ2-1. TRBV21-1 is annotated as a pseudogene. CDR3 length: 16 amino acids. CDR3 DNA: TGTGCCAGCAGCAAAGGCCTAGCGGGTGGCTACAATGAGCAGTTCTTC. Protein sequence: CASSKGLAGGYNEQFF.

The V and J genes are TRBV4-1 and TRBJ2-7; 11 bases map to TRBD2. The CDR3 extends over 15 amino acids. J lost 3 bases, V lost 2 bases, and 3 bases had no gene match. Looked up from germline, CDR1 is MGHRA and CDR2 is YSYEKL. The CDR3 DNA is TGCGCCAGCAGCCAAAGGGGACTAGCGGACTACGAGCAGTACTTC. Protein product: CASSQRGLADYEQYF.

In this sample, this clonotype turned up a few times. The rearrangement joins TRBV7-2 to TRBJ2-7, with D perhaps TRBD1 (6 bases). The CDR3 loop spans 16 amino acids. The V end lost 3 bases, the J end lost 2 bases, and 17 bases lay between the germline ends. Germline CDR1 and CDR2: SGHTA and FQGNSA. DNA for the CDR3: TGTGCCAGCAGCTTTTACAGGGATCCCCGTCCCTACGAGCAGTACTTC. Translating gives CASSFYRDPRPYEQYF.

The chain links TRBV29-1 to TRBJ2-7; the match to TRBD2 covers 14 bases. CDR1 and CDR2 from the germline V gene are SQVTM and ANQGSEA. This CDR3 is built from 14 residues. With 7 bases clipped from V and 2 bases from J, the junction kept 4 bases outside the gene matches. CDR3 amino acids: CSAGGLAGAYEQYF. CDR3 nucleotides: TGCAGCGCGGGGGGACTAGCGGGAGCCTACGAGCAGTACTTC.

This chain connects TRBV6-4 to TRBJ2-7, with D possibly being TRBD2 (6 bases). V lost 9 bases and J lost 2, with 20 bases in between. Germline V CDR1 and CDR2: MRHNA, SNTAGT. The CDR3 is 15 residues long. In DNA form, the CDR3 reads TGTGCCAGTACGAGCGGGCGGGATAGGGCCTACGAGCAGTACTTC. This gives the protein CASTSGRDRAYEQYF.

V and J are TRBV18 and TRBJ1-4; weak D call: TRBD1 (5 bases). Per germline, CDR1 KGHSH and CDR2 LQKENI. With 5 bases removed from V and 4 bases from J, the gap between germline ends came to 14 bases. The CDR3 extends over 15 amino acids. The CDR3 sequence is CASSWKTAVNEKLFF. The CDR3 nucleotides are TGTGCCAGCTCATGGAAGACAGCCGTTAATGAAAAACTGTTTTTT.

V is TRBV5-1 and J is TRBJ2-5; no clear D. The CDR3 extends over 17 amino acids. Germline V gene data show CDR1 as SGHRS and CDR2 as YFSETQ. Trimming took off 0 bases at V and 5 bases at J, with 20 bases between the two ends. Here the CDR3 reads CASSLEGGAKFSETQYF. The CDR3 nucleotides read TGCGCCAGCAGCTTGGAGGGCGGCGCTAAATTCTCGGAGACCCAGTACTTC.

This clonotype was detected a few times. V usage is TRBV3-1 and J usage is TRBJ2-7; possible D gene TRBD2, 6 bases. CDR3 length: 15 amino acids. Trimming shortened V by 0 bases and J by 3 bases, and 12 bases separated the two germline ends. CDR1 and CDR2 (germline): LGHDT, YNNKEL (reference sequence). CDR3 region: CASSQEAGGDYEQYF. CDR3 DNA sequence: TGTGCCAGCAGCCAAGAGGCGGGCGGGGACTACGAGCAGTACTTC.

This clonotype turned up a few times. V and J are TRBV10-3 and TRBJ2-7; D possibly corresponds to TRBD1 (7 bases). CDR1 ENHRY and CDR2 SYGVKD come from the germline V gene. This CDR3 spans 14 amino acids. The V and J ends lost 5 bases and 6 bases respectively, with 17 bases between them. CDR3: CAISSRQGGVEQYF. CDR3 nucleotides: TGTGCCATCAGTTCGAGACAGGGAGGTGTCGAGCAGTACTTC.

This chain links TRBV5-6 with TRBJ2-3; 7 positions agree with TRBD2. The junction had 8 bases not matched to a gene; V was cut back by 4 bases and J by 0 bases. This CDR3 spans 16 amino acids. Germline assignment: CDR1 SGHDT and CDR2 YYEEEE. The CDR3, as DNA: TGTGCCAGCAGCCACAGACTAGCATCGAGCACAGATACGCAGTATTTT. This codes for CASSHRLASSTDTQYF.

Note on this clonotype: Mismatch with germline at one junction end may stem from a read error. This chain uses TRBV28 with TRBJ1-1; 8 bases are a match to TRBD1. CDR3 size: 18 residues. CDR1 is MDHEN, CDR2 SYDVKM, per germline. CDR3 DNA: TGTGCCCGCAGTTCAAGATTCCCGGGACAGGTCGAGAACACTGAAGCTTTCTTT. Protein product: CARSSRFPGQVENTEAFF.

V usage is TRBV20-1 and J usage is TRBJ2-7; the D call may be TRBD1 or TRBD2 (5 bases each). The DNA end favors TRBJ2-5, so the J call may be wrong. The CDR3 extends over 14 amino acids. Germline V gives CDR1 DFQATT, CDR2 SNEGSKA (reference sequence). The CDR3 bases are TGCAGTGCTCCCGCTGTAACGGGGACGGAGACCCAGTACTTC. Translated: CSAPAVTGTETQYF.

This chain uses TRBV29-1 with TRBJ2-1; TRBD1 matches at 8 bases. The CDR3 is 13 residues long. Losses at the gene ends were 4 bases for V and 6 bases for J; bases not matched to a gene: 5. CDR1 SQVTM and CDR2 ANQGSEA come from the germline V gene. The CDR3 reads CSVGTGKGNEQFF. CDR3 coding DNA: TGCAGCGTTGGGACAGGGAAAGGCAATGAGCAGTTCTTC.

This chain joins TRBV28 and TRBJ2-2; the D is unclear. Germline-derived CDR1 and CDR2 are MDHEN and SYDVKM. The CDR3 has 11 residues. The V end was cut by 7 bases, the J end by 7 bases, with 7 bases between. The CDR3 sequence: CASTLGGELFF. Written as DNA, the CDR3 is TGTGCCAGCACCCTCGGCGGGGAGCTGTTTTTT. Based on the CDR3 plus reference TRBV28 and TRBJ2-2, the full variable domain is DVKVTQSSRYLVKRTGEKVFLECVQDMDHENMFWYRQDPGLGLRLIYFSYDVKMKEKGDIPEGYSVSREKKERFSLILESASTNQTSMYLCASTLGGELFFGEGSRLTVL.

CDR3 DNA: TGTGCCAGCAGCCCGTGGGAGCTAGCGGGAGTCGGTCAGTTCTTC. As protein: CASSPWELAGVGQFF. V usage is TRBV6-2 or TRBV6-3 and J usage is TRBJ2-1, with TRBD2 identical over 10 bases. There are 15 residues in the CDR3. The V segment lost 6 bases and the J segment 13 bases; nucleotides outside the gene matches: 15. The germline V gene has CDR1 MNHEY and CDR2 SVGEGT.

The gene calls are TRBV5-1 and TRBJ1-1; D might be TRBD1 (6 bases). The CDR3 runs to 18 residues. Germline V CDR1 and CDR2: SGHRS, YFSETQ. Trimming took 4 bases from V and 0 from J, leaving 22 bases between them. As DNA, the CDR3 is TGCGCCAGCAGCCCCCTCCGGGACACTCTAAGGATGAACACTGAAGCTTTCTTT. Translation: CASSPLRDTLRMNTEAFF.

This clonotype was seen only a few times. V and J are TRBV6-1 and TRBJ2-7; a possible D gene is TRBD1 (6 bases). The CDR3 runs 14 residues. The germline V gene has CDR1 MNHNS and CDR2 SASEGT. V was pared by 5 bases and J by 2 bases, with 13 bases between. The chain's CDR3 is CASSPLQGPYEQYF. The CDR3 DNA follows: TGTGCCAGCAGTCCTTTACAGGGTCCCTACGAGCAGTACTTC.

The sample holds a few counts of this clonotype. The V call is TRBV27, the J call TRBJ2-1; 14 bases fit TRBD2. J gave up 7 bases and V 5 bases, and 10 bases lay outside the gene matches. Germline V lookup: CDR1 MNHEY, CDR2 SMNVEV (reference sequence). The CDR3 extends over 17 amino acids. This CDR3 reads CASSTYPGLAGVNEQFF. CDR3 bases: TGTGCCAGCAGTACGTACCCGGGACTAGCGGGAGTTAATGAGCAGTTCTTC.

A remark on this clonotype: Just one base apart from a much larger clone, this may be a read error. The genes are TRBV29-1 and TRBJ2-5; D is possibly TRBD2 (6 bases). The CDR3 extends over 13 amino acids. Germline loops: CDR1 SQVTM, CDR2 ANQGSEA. This CDR3 reads CSDGGPLVETQHF. The DNA for the CDR3 is TGCAGCGACGGAGGGCCCTTAGTAGAGACCCAGCACTTC.

This clonotype has more than one count but fewer than ten. V and J are TRBV28 and TRBJ2-3; no definite D call. The V end lost 5 bases, the J end lost 2 bases, and 20 bases lay between the germline ends. The CDR3 loop spans 17 amino acids. The germline CDR1 and CDR2 sequences are MDHEN and SYDVKM. The DNA of the CDR3 is TGTGCCAGCAGTATCCTATCCCTGCGGAAACACACAGATACGCAGTATTTT. Amino acid sequence: CASSILSLRKHTDTQYF.

The chain combines TRBV20-1 with TRBJ2-5, with D perhaps assigned TRBD1 or TRBD2 (5 bases each). The germline V gene has CDR1 DFQATT and CDR2 SNEGSKA (reference sequence). This CDR3 has 15 amino acids. Trimming cost V 3 bases and J 5 bases, with 19 bases left between them. The CDR3 DNA follows: TGCAGTGCTAGGGACGGGGCCGCGGTGGAGGAGACCCAGTACTTC. It specifies CSARDGAAVEETQYF.

This clonotype occurred once. The gene calls are TRBV7-9 and TRBJ2-7; D is unresolved. V was shortened by 0 bases and J by 4 bases, with 16 bases between the two germline ends. Germline values: CDR1 SEHNR, CDR2 FQNEAQ (reference sequence). The CDR3 extends over 16 amino acids. The CDR3 region is CASSLAETWSAYEQYF. The CDR3 nucleotides read TGTGCCAGCAGCTTAGCGGAAACTTGGTCGGCGTACGAGCAGTACTTC. The full variable domain, its missing parts supplied by reference TRBV7-9 and TRBJ2-7, is DTGVSQNPRHKITKRGQNVTFRCDPISEHNRLYWYRQTLGQGPEFLTYFQNEAQLEKSRLLSDRFSAERPKGSFSTLEIQRTEQGDSAMYLCASSLAETWSAYEQYFGPGTRLTVT.

This clonotype has at least ten counts. The chain links TRBV7-9 to TRBJ1-1; 8 bases fit TRBD1. CDR1 and CDR2 (germline): SEHNR, FQNEAQ (reference sequence). The CDR3 spans 14 residues. After removal of 1 base from V and 3 bases from J, the junction contained 1 base not matched to a gene. The CDR3 region is CASSLDRGYTEAFF. The CDR3 nucleotides are TGTGCCAGCAGCTTAGACAGGGGGTACACTGAAGCTTTCTTT. The variable domain in full, completed from reference TRBV7-9 and TRBJ1-1, reads DTGVSQNPRHKITKRGQNVTFRCDPISEHNRLYWYRQTLGQGPEFLTYFQNEAQLEKSRLLSDRFSAERPKGSFSTLEIQRTEQGDSAMYLCASSLDRGYTEAFFGQGTRLTVV.

This rearrangement joins TRBV20-1 to TRBJ2-4; D is possibly TRBD1 or TRBD2 (6 bases each). Near its end, the DNA agrees better with TRBJ2-7, so the J call may be wrong. Germline CDR1 reads DFQATT; CDR2 reads SNEGSKA (reference sequence). The CDR3 totals 15 residues. In nucleotides, the CDR3 is TGCAGTGCTCCCCCTAGGGGGGAGAGGGGTTACGAGCAGTACTTC. Its protein is CSAPPRGERGYEQYF.

The chain couples TRBV27 to TRBJ2-4; possible D gene TRBD1, 6 bases. CDR3 length equals 12 residues. Trimming took off 5 bases at V and 13 bases at J, with 15 bases between the two ends. Germline CDR1 reads MNHEY; CDR2 reads SMNVEV (reference sequence). This CDR3 is CASSRDTREQYF. The CDR3 coding sequence is TGTGCCAGCAGTAGGGACACGAGGGAGCAGTACTTC.

The chain is built from TRBV27 and TRBJ2-3; D is uncertain. Germline V CDR1 and CDR2: MNHEY, SMNVEV (reference sequence). The CDR3 spans 9 residues. The CDR3 DNA sequence: TGTGTCCAAACAGATACGCAGTATTTT. Amino acid sequence: CVQTDTQYF.